Listed below are T cell receptor beta chains from one sample, sequenced in a study of regulatory T cells in long-lasting Graves disease. Using its own MiXCR run on the multiplex PCR reads, TCRdb lists one record per CDR3 protein. In the table there are almost 450,000 distinct CDR3 sequences, about 16% of which are singletons. This sample also appeared in a second study, on T cells in Graves' hyperthyroidism and ophthalmopathy.

Sequences were derived from peripheral blood mononuclear cells (PBMCs), sampled at new diagnosis, from a patient treated with antithyroid drugs. These receptors were taken from a woman aged 25 to 45 with Graves disease. Both conserved end residues are part of each CDR3. The order of the fields is J gene, D gene, V gene, clone size, CDR3 protein, CDR3 DNA. A D gene is named only where the DNA matches it firmly. The size field is filled for only some rows; it gives once, few, many or a size class.

TRBJ2-7	NA	TRBV3-1	many	CASSQERDTDYEQYF	TGTGCCAGCAGCCAAGAGCGGGACACCGACTACGAGCAGTACTTC
TRBJ2-5	NA	TRBV4-1	NA	CASSRLGPSAQETQYF	TGCGCCAGCAGCCGCCTAGGGCCTAGCGCGCAAGAGACCCAGTACTTC
TRBJ2-5	NA	TRBV11-2	many	CASSFGTRHGTQYF	TGTGCCAGCAGCTTCGGGACCAGGCATGGGACCCAGTACTTC
TRBJ2-1	NA	TRBV18	many	CASSPPSGARNEQFF	TGTGCCAGCTCACCTCCATCGGGGGCCCGGAATGAGCAGTTCTTC
TRBJ2-7	NA	TRBV6-2/TRBV6-3	many	CASNNLASSYEQYF	TGTGCCAGCAATAACTTGGCCTCCTCCTACGAGCAGTACTTC
TRBJ2-4	NA	TRBV24-1	NA	CATSDGYIQYF	TGTGCCACCAGTGATGGTTACATTCAGTACTTC
TRBJ1-4	NA	TRBV29-1	few	CSVRRGGEKLFF	TGCAGCGTTCGGAGGGGGGGTGAAAAACTGTTTTTT
TRBJ1-3	NA	TRBV6-1	NA	CASSRQFPTTSGNTIYF	TGTGCCAGCAGCCGACAGTTTCCAACTACCTCTGGAAACACCATATATTTT
TRBJ1-4	NA	TRBV29-1	many	CSVGIQARRYEKLFF	TGCAGCGTTGGGATACAGGCTCGTCGATACGAAAAACTGTTTTTT
TRBJ2-5	NA	TRBV20-1	NA	CSAREDISKTQYF	TGCAGTGCTAGAGAGGACATCTCCAAGACCCAGTACTTC
TRBJ2-4	TRBD2	TRBV2	many	CASTTPGLEDIQYF	TGTGCCAGCACTACCCCGGGACTAGAAGACATTCAGTACTTC
TRBJ2-7	NA	TRBV29-1	many	CSVAVLYEQYF	TGCAGCGTTGCCGTCCTCTACGAGCAGTACTTC
TRBJ1-1	TRBD1	TRBV14	few	CASSQFLTGGAEAFF	TGTGCCAGCAGCCAGTTCCTGACAGGGGGGGCTGAAGCTTTCTTT
TRBJ2-1	TRBD1	TRBV6-2/TRBV6-3	many	CASSDRGGEGSYNEQFF	TGTGCCAGCAGTGACAGGGGGGGCGAGGGCTCCTACAATGAGCAGTTCTTC
TRBJ2-7	TRBD2	TRBV24-1	NA	CATSESGTSDEQYF	TGTGCCACCAGTGAGTCCGGGACTAGCGACGAGCAGTACTTC
TRBJ2-1	NA	TRBV10-3	many	CATQWTRDDEQFF	TGTGCCACCCAATGGACCAGGGACGATGAGCAGTTCTTC
TRBJ1-6	NA	TRBV30	NA	CACLNPPGTNSPLHF	TGTGCCTGCTTAAACCCGCCGGGGACGAATTCACCCCTCCACTTT
TRBJ2-7	TRBD1	TRBV6-1	many	CASSQLLDRGPYEQYF	TGTGCCAGCAGTCAGCTACTCGACAGGGGGCCTTACGAGCAGTACTTC
TRBJ1-4	NA	TRBV30	many	CAWSHWTVTEKLFF	TGTGCCTGGAGTCATTGGACGGTTACTGAAAAACTGTTTTTT
TRBJ1-2	NA	TRBV27	many	CASSSGADYGYTF	TGTGCCAGCAGTTCGGGGGCGGACTATGGCTACACCTTC
TRBJ2-7	TRBD2	TRBV6-1	many	CASTRTSKDEQYF	TGTGCCAGCACCAGGACTAGTAAAGACGAGCAGTACTTC
TRBJ2-2	NA	TRBV10-3	many	CAIKREGNTGELFF	TGTGCCATCAAACGAGAAGGGAACACCGGGGAGCTGTTTTTT
TRBJ1-4	NA	TRBV4-1	many	CASSTPTDLKLFF	TGCGCCAGCAGCACTCCGACAGATTTAAAACTGTTTTTT
TRBJ1-2	NA	TRBV20-1	few	CSAVWGWGGYTF	TGCAGTGCTGTCTGGGGGTGGGGGGGCTACACCTTC
TRBJ2-2	TRBD2	TRBV12-3/TRBV12-4	many	CASIRAGAGTGELFF	TGTGCCAGCATAAGAGCGGGAGCTGGCACCGGGGAGCTGTTTTTT
TRBJ1-1	TRBD1	TRBV29-1	NA	CSVEAFGQENTEAFF	TGCAGCGTTGAGGCATTCGGACAGGAGAACACTGAAGCTTTCTTT
TRBJ1-3	NA	TRBV6-5	NA	CASSSGISGNTIYF	TGTGCCAGCAGTTCCGGGATCTCTGGAAACACCATATATTTT
TRBJ1-2	NA	TRBV4-2	once	CASSQKKSRDRYTF	TGTGCCAGCAGCCAAAAAAAGTCCCGGGATCGCTACACCTTC
TRBJ2-2	TRBD1	TRBV12-5	NA	CASGDPGGTNPGELFF	TGTGCTAGTGGCGATCCAGGGGGTACCAACCCCGGGGAGCTGTTTTTT
TRBJ1-6	NA	TRBV27	NA	CASSLHKNNSPLHF	TGTGCCAGCAGTTTACATAAGAATAATTCACCCCTCCACTTT
TRBJ1-3	NA	TRBV20-1	NA	CSARTGPGNTIYF	TGCAGTGCACGTACAGGCCCAGGAAACACCATATATTTT
TRBJ1-2	NA	TRBV28	many	CASGLRADYGYTF	TGTGCCAGCGGGCTCAGGGCAGACTATGGCTACACCTTC
TRBJ2-3	NA	TRBV10-3	few	CAISDFQGADTQYF	TGTGCCATCAGTGATTTCCAGGGCGCAGATACGCAGTATTTT
TRBJ1-5	NA	TRBV6-1	few	CASTEAGDNQPQHF	TGTGCCAGCACCGAAGCGGGGGACAATCAGCCCCAGCATTTT
TRBJ2-6	TRBD1	TRBV2	NA	CASMDRYSGANVLTF	TGTGCCAGCATGGACAGGTACTCTGGGGCCAACGTCCTGACTTTC
TRBJ2-7	NA	TRBV5-1	NA	CASSLNPQGYEQYF	TGCGCCAGCAGTCTTAACCCCCAGGGCTACGAGCAGTACTTC
TRBJ1-1	NA	TRBV2	many	CASTMVPNTEAFF	TGTGCCAGCACGATGGTACCGAACACTGAAGCTTTCTTT
TRBJ2-3	NA	TRBV6-5	many	CASSWTSDADTQYF	TGTGCCAGCAGTTGGACAAGCGACGCAGATACGCAGTATTTT
TRBJ2-3	TRBD2	TRBV12-3/TRBV12-4	many	CASTQGLAGSDTQYF	TGTGCCAGCACACAAGGACTAGCGGGATCAGATACGCAGTATTTT